This section outlines one T cell receptor (beta chain) sequence together with its context. Per the original data handling: Amplification of reference gene primers was used by the study to estimate nucleated cell counts. TCRdb keeps only in-frame clones here, not all; method: immunoSEQ multiplex PCR. V and J calls and clone size are as listed in that table; D and trimming were resolved from the DNA. The sample includes 150,000 to 200,000 clones, roughly four fifths of them seen just once. This sample stems from a study of blood T cell repertoires in COVID-19. Across the whole study: From T cells, B-cell-depleted T cells, or PBMCs came the material, which was cDNA or gDNA.

Germline CDR1 reads WNHNN; CDR2 reads SYGVQD (reference sequence). This CDR3 is built from 16 residues. Losses at the gene ends were 11 bases for V and 3 bases for J; bases not matched to a gene: 18. The chain recombines TRBV10-1 with TRBJ1-2, with 7 bases that match TRBD1. The sequenced sample consisted of peripheral blood. The source of this sequence is a woman aged 80 or over with acute or convalescent COVID-19. CDR3 sequence: CAYSPDRTKFDYGYTF. DNA of the CDR3: TGCGCCTATTCTCCGGACAGGACTAAATTCGACTATGGCTACACCTTC.